The 2 T cell receptor beta chains presented below share a single source sample, sequenced in a study of T cells after yellow fever vaccination. TCRdb fed the 5' RACE reads into MiXCR, producing one record per CDR3 protein. The sample shows 200,000 to 300,000 distinct CDR3 sequences, more than 6.5% of them seen only once. The sample was CD4+ T cells sorted from PBMCs, taken on the day of the yellow fever booster vaccination. All receptors derive from a man younger than 45 who received the YFV17D yellow fever vaccine.

This clonotype appeared many times. V and J are TRBV19 and TRBJ1-2; D may be TRBD1 (6 bases). CDR1 is LNHDA, CDR2 SQIVND, per germline (reference sequence). This CDR3 has 12 amino acids. The V and J ends lost 5 bases and 8 bases respectively, with 12 bases between them. The CDR3 reads CASSRGGSGYTF. The CDR3 coding sequence is TGTGCCAGTAGTCGAGGGGGAAGCGGCTACACCTTC.

This clonotype was counted ten times or more. J is TRBJ2-3 and V is TRBV5-1; possible D gene TRBD1, 6 bases. The CDR3 sequence is 15 residues long. The V gene lost 9 bases and the J gene lost 10 bases, with 27 bases spanning the gap. Germline CDR1 reads SGHRS; CDR2 reads YFSETQ. Here the CDR3 DNA reads TGCGCCACTAAGTTGGATTCCGGGACACCGCTTTCGCAGTATTTT. It codes for CATKLDSGTPLSQYF.